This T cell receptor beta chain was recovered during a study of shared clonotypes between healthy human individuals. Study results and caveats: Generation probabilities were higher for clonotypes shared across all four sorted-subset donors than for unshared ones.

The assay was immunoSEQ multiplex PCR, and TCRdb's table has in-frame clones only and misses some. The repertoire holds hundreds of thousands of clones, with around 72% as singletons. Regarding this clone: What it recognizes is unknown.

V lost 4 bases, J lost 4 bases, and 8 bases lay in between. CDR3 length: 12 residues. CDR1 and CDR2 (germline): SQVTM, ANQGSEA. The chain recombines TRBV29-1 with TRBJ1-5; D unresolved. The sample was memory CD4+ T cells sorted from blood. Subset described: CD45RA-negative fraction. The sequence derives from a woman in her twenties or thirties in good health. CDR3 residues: CSVGGGNQPQHF. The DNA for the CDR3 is TGCAGCGTTGGGGGAGGGAATCAGCCCCAGCATTTT.